These 22 T cell receptor beta chains share one sample of origin, sequenced in a study of blood T cell repertoires in COVID-19. Assay: immunoSEQ multiplex PCR; the TCRdb copy retains only in-frame clones and omits some. The sample has around 25,000 clones; around 83% are singletons. The sequenced material came from peripheral blood. These receptors originate from a man between 65 and 85 years old with acute or convalescent COVID-19.

The table lists this clone with a few counts. The J gene is TRBJ2-2, the V gene TRBV6-1, with TRBD1 matching 8 bases. Per germline, CDR1 MNHNS and CDR2 SASEGT. V lost 2 bases and J lost 4; bases outside the gene matches: 3. CDR3 size: 15 residues. The CDR3 nucleotides read TGTGCCAGCAGTGAATATGACAGGGGCACCGGGGAGCTGTTTTTT. This sequence encodes CASSEYDRGTGELFF.

J is TRBJ2-3 and V is TRBV11-2; possibly TRBD1 for D (6 bases). The CDR3 spans 15 residues. Trimming left V 5 bases short and J 2 bases short, with 14 bases between. Germline values: CDR1 SGHAT, CDR2 FQNNGV. CDR3 nucleotide sequence: TGTGCCAGCAGCCCGTACGCAGGGGCCACAGATACGCAGTATTTT. This codes for CASSPYAGATDTQYF. Variable domain in full (rest from reference TRBV11-2 and TRBJ2-3): EAGVAQSPRYKIIEKRQSVAFWCNPISGHATLYWYQQILGQGPKLLIQFQNNGVVDDSQLPKDRFSAERLKGVDSTLKIQPAKLEDSAVYLCASSPYAGATDTQYFGPGTRLTVL.

This chain uses TRBV28 with TRBJ1-1, with TRBD1 matching over 7 bases. The junction had 11 bases not matched to a gene; V was cut back by 8 bases and J by 5 bases. The CDR3 has 14 amino acids. Germline assignment: CDR1 MDHEN and CDR2 SYDVKM. The CDR3 nucleotides are TGTGCCAGCTGGGACAGAGACATTTGGACTGAAGCTTTCTTT. The encoded protein is CASWDRDIWTEAFF.

This sequence joins TRBV12-3 or TRBV12-4 and TRBJ1-2, with D possibly TRBD1 on 6 matching bases. The germline V and J ends were trimmed by 7 bases and 2 bases, with 11 bases remaining between them. This CDR3 has 13 residues. CDR3 in DNA: TGTGCCAGCACCCGGACAGAAAACTATGGCTACACCTTC. Translated: CASTRTENYGYTF.

The chain carries TRBV5-1 and TRBJ2-5; D gene ambiguous. The CDR3 runs to 11 residues. The germline V gene encodes CDR1 SGHRS and CDR2 YFSETQ. Trimming stripped 2 bases from V and 5 bases from J, with 4 bases between. CDR3 DNA: TGCGCCAGCAGCTTCAGGGAGACCCAGTACTTC. Protein product: CASSFRETQYF.

The chain has TRBV28 and TRBJ1-3; D is undetermined. The germline gives CDR1 MDHEN, CDR2 SYDVKM. Trimming took off 6 bases at V and 2 bases at J, with 14 bases between the two ends. The CDR3 runs to 15 residues. Here the CDR3 reads CASSQRAAAGNTIYF. CDR3 DNA: TGTGCCAGCAGCCAGCGGGCCGCCGCTGGAAACACCATATATTTT.

V usage is TRBV20-1 and J usage is TRBJ2-3; 7 bases are shared with TRBD2. The germline V gene has CDR1 DFQATT and CDR2 SNEGSKA (reference sequence). CDR3 size: 11 residues. V was pared by 6 bases and J by 7 bases, with 4 bases of the junction left unmatched. In DNA, the CDR3 is TGCAGTGCGGGAGGGGTAAATACGCAGTATTTT. It codes for CSAGGVNTQYF.

V usage is TRBV5-4 and J usage is TRBJ2-7; D call uncertain. Per germline, CDR1 SGHNT and CDR2 YYREEE (reference sequence). The CDR3 runs 13 residues. Trimming removed 3 bases at V and 0 bases at J, with 7 bases between. CDR3 sequence: CASSSRSSYEQYF. For the CDR3, the DNA is TGTGCCAGCAGCTCCCGGAGCTCCTACGAGCAGTACTTC.

The chain links TRBV7-2 to TRBJ1-6; 8 positions match TRBD1. The CDR3 extends over 15 amino acids. V shed 5 bases, J shed 6 bases, and the junction held 6 bases outside the gene matches. CDR1 and CDR2 from the germline V gene are SGHTA and FQGNSA. CDR3 sequence: CASSEGQGRNSPLHF. For the CDR3, the DNA is TGTGCCAGCAGCGAAGGACAGGGACGTAATTCACCCCTCCACTTT.

The rearrangement uses TRBV11-1 and TRBJ2-7; 8 bases are a match to TRBD2. The CDR3 totals 15 residues. The V gene end was trimmed by 2 bases and the J gene end by 1 base; junction bases not matched to a gene: 4. CDR1 and CDR2 (germline): SGHAT, FQDESV (reference sequence). The CDR3 sequence: CASSLLGGRSYEQYF. CDR3 nucleotides: TGTGCCAGCAGCTTACTTGGCGGGAGGTCCTACGAGCAGTACTTC.

V usage is TRBV19 and J usage is TRBJ1-1; a possible D gene is TRBD1 (6 bases). Germline V gene data show CDR1 as LNHDA and CDR2 as SQIVND (reference sequence). V was cut by 3 bases and J by 4 bases, with 12 bases left in between. CDR3 length: 14 amino acids. The CDR3 region is CASSIKGTTTEAFF. The CDR3 coding sequence is TGTGCCAGTAGTATCAAAGGGACAACCACTGAAGCTTTCTTT.

This clone was observed a handful of times. The chain links TRBV25-1 to TRBJ1-5; 9 bases are a match to TRBD1. The CDR3 is 17 residues long. CDR1 is MGHDK, CDR2 SYGVNS, per germline. With 6 bases clipped from V and 5 bases from J, the junction kept 14 bases outside the gene matches. CDR3 region: CASSDSGTGRGDQPQHF. The DNA for the CDR3 is TGTGCCAGCAGCGATTCCGGGACAGGGCGAGGGGATCAGCCCCAGCATTTT.

V and J are TRBV7-2 and TRBJ2-1, with TRBD2 matching over 9 bases. This CDR3 region has 18 residues. Germline loops: CDR1 SGHTA, CDR2 FQGNSA. After removal of 2 bases from V and 9 bases from J, the junction contained 17 bases not matched to a gene. CDR3 bases: TGTGCCAGCAGCTTATTCCCACGGCGGGGGGGCCGTACAATTGAGCAGTTCTTC. It encodes CASSLFPRRGGRTIEQFF.

The chain has TRBV7-9 and TRBJ2-2; 9 bases fit TRBD1. This CDR3 has 15 amino acids. Germline values: CDR1 SEHNR, CDR2 FQNEAQ (reference sequence). CDR3 sequence reads: CAQAPDRGNTGELFF. CDR3 nucleotides: TGTGCTCAAGCACCGGACAGGGGGAACACCGGGGAGCTGTTTTTT.

The gene calls are TRBV5-1 and TRBJ1-2; D gene unclear. V gave up 4 bases and J gave up 0 bases, with 13 bases separating them. The CDR3 totals 15 residues. Germline lookup yields CDR1 SGHRS and CDR2 YFSETQ. CDR3 sequence (DNA): TGCGCCAGCAGCGCCGGGAATCCCTCTAACTATGGCTACACCTTC. Amino acid sequence: CASSAGNPSNYGYTF. Using reference TRBV5-1 and TRBJ1-2 for the parts outside the CDR3, the full variable domain is KAGVTQTPRYLIKTRGQQVTLSCSPISGHRSVSWYQQTPGQGLQFLFEYFSETQRNKGNFPGRFSGRQFSNSRSEMNVSTLELGDSALYLCASSAGNPSNYGYTFGSGTRLTVV.

This sequence joins TRBV18 and TRBJ2-1; the match to TRBD1 covers 7 bases. This CDR3 has 16 amino acids. CDR1 and CDR2 from the germline V gene are KGHSH and LQKENI. Germline trimming cut 5 bases from V and 5 bases from J; bases unmatched to any gene: 12. CDR3 amino acids: CASSSSLGTDNNEQFF. The CDR3 DNA reads TGTGCCAGCTCATCCTCCTTGGGGACAGATAACAATGAGCAGTTCTTC. Looking up the rest from reference TRBV18 and TRBJ2-1 gives the full variable domain: NAGVMQNPRHLVRRRGQEARLRCSPMKGHSHVYWYRQLPEEGLKFMVYLQKENIIDESGMPKERFSAEFPKEGPSILRIQQVVRGDSAAYFCASSSSLGTDNNEQFFGPGTRLTVL.

This chain joins TRBV10-3 and TRBJ2-7; TRBD2 matches 13 bases. V shed 7 bases, J shed 5 bases, and the junction held 5 bases outside the gene matches. Germline V gene data show CDR1 as ENHRY and CDR2 as SYGVKD. This CDR3 region has 14 residues. The CDR3 coding sequence is TGTGCCATCAATGGACTAGCGGGAGAAAACGAGCAGTACTTC. Amino acids: CAINGLAGENEQYF.

J is TRBJ1-5 and V is TRBV28; TRBD1 matches 9 bases. V shed 5 bases and J 2 bases; nucleotides not matched to a gene: 13. The CDR3 spans 18 residues. CDR1 and CDR2 (germline): MDHEN, SYDVKM. Here the CDR3 reads CASSAPGQGVKGNQPQHF. CDR3 nucleotides: TGTGCCAGCAGTGCTCCGGGACAGGGAGTAAAAGGCAATCAGCCCCAGCATTTT.

The V call is TRBV6-2 or TRBV6-3, the J call TRBJ2-7; 8 bases are shared with TRBD1. Per the germline V gene, CDR1 is MNHEY and CDR2 is SVGEGT. This CDR3 contains 14 residues. The junction had 5 bases not matched to a gene; V was cut back by 4 bases and J by 3 bases. CDR3 in amino acids: CASSSTGTGYEQYF. In DNA form, the CDR3 reads TGTGCCAGCAGTTCGACCGGGACAGGCTACGAGCAGTACTTC.

The V call is TRBV5-1, the J call TRBJ2-3; D is possibly TRBD1 (5 bases). The CDR3 runs to 15 residues. The germline V gene has CDR1 SGHRS and CDR2 YFSETQ. Trimming removed 6 bases at V and 4 bases at J, with 18 bases between. The CDR3 region is CASNVRPRAADTQYF. In nucleotides, the CDR3 is TGCGCCAGCAACGTCAGGCCCAGGGCGGCAGATACGCAGTATTTT. The full variable domain, in which reference TRBV5-1 and TRBJ2-3 provide the parts outside the CDR3, is KAGVTQTPRYLIKTRGQQVTLSCSPISGHRSVSWYQQTPGQGLQFLFEYFSETQRNKGNFPGRFSGRQFSNSRSEMNVSTLELGDSALYLCASNVRPRAADTQYFGPGTRLTVL.

CDR3 region: CASSLDGGSTDTQYF. DNA for the CDR3: TGTGCCAGCAGCTTGGACGGGGGGAGCACAGATACGCAGTATTTT. The rearrangement joins TRBV7-2 to TRBJ2-3, with TRBD2 identical over 7 bases. Germline-derived CDR1 and CDR2 are SGHTA and FQGNSA. V trimming: 3 bases; J trimming: 0 bases; junction bases outside the gene matches: 3. The CDR3 loop spans 15 amino acids.

This clone has ten or more counts. The chain carries TRBV7-2 and TRBJ1-4; possibly TRBD1 for D (5 bases). Trimming took off 5 bases at V and 5 bases at J, with 12 bases between the two ends. The CDR3 extends over 14 amino acids. The germline V gene encodes CDR1 SGHTA and CDR2 FQGNSA. CDR3 coding DNA: TGTGCCAGCAGCCCGGGACTCCCGAATGAAAAACTGTTTTTT. Protein product: CASSPGLPNEKLFF.